This section outlines one TCR beta chain sequence together with its context. Recovery among Cohort 3 donors was established by two negative PCRs, clearance, or symptom resolution. The CDR3 length is 13 residues. Trimming shortened V by 0 bases and J by 8 bases, and 8 bases separated the two germline ends. Germline V CDR1 and CDR2: SGHAT, FQNNGV. The data derive from a study of blood T cell repertoires in COVID-19. Clones were sequenced by immunoSEQ multiplex PCR, and TCRdb holds only the in-frame ones, with some missing. The table includes 200,000 to 250,000 clones, over 75% detected once. The chain is built from TRBV11-2 and TRBJ2-1; the D is unclear. The clonotype originates from a woman in her fifties or sixties who had recovered from COVID-19. The sample consisted of PBMCs or T cells enriched from blood (not recorded which). Here the CDR3 reads CASSLDYTDEQFF. The CDR3 DNA reads as TGTGCCAGCAGCTTAGACTACACAGATGAGCAGTTCTTC. Using reference TRBV11-2 and TRBJ2-1 for the parts outside the CDR3, the full variable domain is EAGVAQSPRYKIIEKRQSVAFWCNPISGHATLYWYQQILGQGPKLLIQFQNNGVVDDSQLPKDRFSAERLKGVDSTLKIQPAKLEDSAVYLCASSLDYTDEQFFGPGTRLTVL.